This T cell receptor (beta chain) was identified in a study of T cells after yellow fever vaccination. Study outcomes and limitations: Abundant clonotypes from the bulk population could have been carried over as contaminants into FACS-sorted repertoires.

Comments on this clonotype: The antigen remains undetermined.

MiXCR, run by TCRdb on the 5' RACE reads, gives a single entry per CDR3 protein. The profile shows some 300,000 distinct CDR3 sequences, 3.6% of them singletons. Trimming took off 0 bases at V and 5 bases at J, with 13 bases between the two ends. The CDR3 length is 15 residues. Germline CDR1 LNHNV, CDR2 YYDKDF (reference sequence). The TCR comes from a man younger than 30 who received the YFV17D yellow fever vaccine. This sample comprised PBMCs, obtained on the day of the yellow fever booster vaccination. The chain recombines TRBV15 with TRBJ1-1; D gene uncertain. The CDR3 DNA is TGTGCCACCAGCAGAGATTTGAAATTCGAGACTGAAGCTTTCTTT. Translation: CATSRDLKFETEAFF.